A single sample is the source of the 21 T cell receptor beta chains below, sequenced in a study of lymphopenia after photon versus proton radiotherapy. Repertoires were generated with immunoSEQ multiplex PCR, while TCRdb's copy carries only in-frame clones and drops some. This repertoire shows over 50,000 clones, 75% to 90% found once; its top ten account for roughly 2.3%. Material: peripheral blood, obtained from a patient treated with photon-based radiotherapy. These receptors all come from a man aged 40-49 years with gastric cancer.

V usage is TRBV18 and J usage is TRBJ1-1; D not certain. Trimming took off 2 bases at V and 4 bases at J, with 8 bases between the two ends. CDR1 and CDR2 from the germline V gene are KGHSH and LQKENI. The CDR3 spans 13 residues. CDR3 residues: CASSPGFGTEAFF. The CDR3 nucleotides are TGTGCCAGCTCACCAGGGTTTGGCACTGAAGCTTTCTTT.

In this sample, this clone turned up once. The chain recombines TRBV15 with TRBJ1-2; D gene ambiguous. Trimming shortened V by 0 bases and J by 8 bases, and 7 bases separated the two germline ends. The CDR3 totals 12 residues. CDR1 LNHNV and CDR2 YYDKDF come from the germline V gene (reference sequence). The CDR3 sequence is CATSRELGGYTF. The DNA for the CDR3 is TGTGCCACCAGCAGAGAGCTGGGGGGCTACACCTTC.

V and J are TRBV29-1 and TRBJ1-6, with D possibly TRBD1 on 5 matching bases. Trimming removed 6 bases at V and 10 bases at J, with 13 bases between. The CDR3 spans 12 residues. CDR1 and CDR2 from the germline V gene are SQVTM and ANQGSEA. The CDR3 DNA sequence: TGCAGCGTCAGGGAGGGAGGATCACCCCTCCACTTT. It translates to CSVREGGSPLHF.

To note about this clone: The junction shows a germline mismatch at one end, possibly a read error. This chain uses TRBV18 with TRBJ2-1; D is possibly TRBD1 (5 bases). This CDR3 region has 12 residues. The germline gives CDR1 KGHSH, CDR2 LQKENI. The chain's CDR3 is CASSPTAGPLVF. CDR3 in DNA: TGTGCCAGCTCACCCACCGCAGGGCCCCTGGTCTTC.

In this sample, this clone turned up once. The CDR3 sequence is CASSLSGRDEQFF. The CDR3 DNA sequence: TGTGCCAGCAGCTTATCGGGTAGGGATGAGCAGTTCTTC. V and J are TRBV7-9 and TRBJ2-1; D remains unclear. The V gene lost 2 bases and the J gene lost 8 bases, with 10 bases spanning the gap. The CDR3 contains 13 residues. Germline CDR1 SEHNR, CDR2 FQNEAQ (reference sequence).

The chain is built from TRBV5-1 and TRBJ2-4, with D maybe TRBD2 (5 bases). V lost 4 bases, J lost 0 bases, and 8 bases lay in between. From germline, CDR1 is SGHRS and CDR2 YFSETQ. The CDR3 is made up of 14 amino acids. DNA for the CDR3: TGCGCCAGCAGCCCCGGAGGAGCCAAAAACATTCAGTACTTC. This encodes CASSPGGAKNIQYF.

The chain couples TRBV11-2 to TRBJ1-1; D not certain. The CDR3 extends over 14 amino acids. Germline CDR1 reads SGHAT; CDR2 reads FQNNGV. The germline V and J ends were trimmed by 3 bases and 4 bases, with 12 bases remaining between them. The CDR3 nucleotides are TGTGCCAGCAGCTTTCGGGGAAGGAGCACTGAAGCTTTCTTT. Translating gives CASSFRGRSTEAFF. Based on the CDR3 plus reference TRBV11-2 and TRBJ1-1, the full variable domain is EAGVAQSPRYKIIEKRQSVAFWCNPISGHATLYWYQQILGQGPKLLIQFQNNGVVDDSQLPKDRFSAERLKGVDSTLKIQPAKLEDSAVYLCASSFRGRSTEAFFGQGTRLTVV.

The CDR3 region is CASSLARDNEQFF. The CDR3 DNA sequence: TGTGCCAGCAGCTTAGCGCGGGACAATGAGCAGTTCTTC. The J gene is TRBJ2-1, the V gene TRBV11-2; D perhaps matches TRBD2 (5 bases). V lost 1 base, J lost 5 bases, and 6 bases lay in between. The V gene's germline CDR1 is SGHAT and CDR2 FQNNGV. The CDR3 runs 13 residues.

The rearrangement uses TRBV4-2 and TRBJ2-5; D is unclear. CDR1 and CDR2 from the germline V gene are LGHNA and YNFKEQ. V was cut by 4 bases and J by 4 bases, with 13 bases left in between. This CDR3 has 14 residues. CDR3 loop: CASSLGLLTETQYF. CDR3 sequence (DNA): TGTGCCAGCAGCCTGGGGTTACTCACAGAGACCCAGTACTTC.

This chain uses TRBV5-5 with TRBJ1-5; TRBD1 matches 8 bases. Germline trimming cut 2 bases from V and 6 bases from J; bases unmatched to any gene: 4. CDR3 size: 14 residues. Germline CDR1 and CDR2: SGHKS and YYEKEE (reference sequence). The CDR3 loop is CASSFTGGGQPQHF. The CDR3 nucleotides read TGTGCCAGCAGCTTTACAGGGGGTGGTCAGCCCCAGCATTTT.

This clone appeared a single time. Other DNA sequences in the same sample also yield this CDR3. V usage is TRBV2 and J usage is TRBJ1-2; D ambiguous. Looked up from germline, CDR1 is SNHLY and CDR2 is FYNNEI. This CDR3 contains 11 residues. V was trimmed by 7 bases and J by 2 bases, leaving 5 bases between them. CDR3 DNA sequence: TGTGCCAGCACGGACAACTATGGCTACACCTTC. This encodes CASTDNYGYTF. The variable domain in full, completed from reference TRBV2 and TRBJ1-2, reads EPEVTQTPSHQVTQMGQEVILRCVPISNHLYFYWYRQILGQKVEFLVSFYNNEISEKSEIFDDQFSVERPDGSNFTLKIRSTKLEDSAMYFCASTDNYGYTFGSGTRLTVV.

The chain carries TRBV9 and TRBJ2-2, with TRBD1 matching over 7 bases. Germline V CDR1 and CDR2: SGDLS, YYNGEE. The J segment lost 5 bases and the V segment lost 4 bases, leaving 5 bases of the junction unmatched. This CDR3 has 14 amino acids. The CDR3 DNA is TGTGCCAGCAGCCTATCGACAGGGACCGGGGAGCTGTTTTTT. Its protein product is CASSLSTGTGELFF.

The chain couples TRBV5-5 to TRBJ2-2; a possible D gene is TRBD1 (5 bases). CDR3 size: 16 residues. Trimming cost V 6 bases and J 0 bases, with 15 bases left between them. From germline, CDR1 is SGHKS and CDR2 YYEKEE (reference sequence). The CDR3 protein is CASTRQRGTNTGELFF. The CDR3 DNA follows: TGTGCCAGCACCCGACAAAGGGGAACGAACACCGGGGAGCTGTTTTTT.

This chain links TRBV6-6 with TRBJ1-1; D is ambiguous. Trimming pared 3 bases from V and 1 base from J, leaving 6 bases between. The CDR3 loop spans 13 amino acids. Germline V gene sequence: CDR1 MNHNY, CDR2 SVGAGI (reference sequence). CDR3 in amino acids: CASSYEQNTEAFF. In DNA, the CDR3 is TGTGCCAGCAGTTATGAACAGAACACTGAAGCTTTCTTT.

J is TRBJ2-5 and V is TRBV11-2; D might be TRBD1 (5 bases). The V gene's germline CDR1 is SGHAT and CDR2 FQNNGV. The CDR3 sequence is 15 residues long. V lost 0 bases and J lost 2, with 10 bases in between. CDR3: CASSLEWQGQETQYF. CDR3 nucleotides: TGTGCCAGCAGCTTAGAATGGCAGGGACAAGAGACCCAGTACTTC. The whole variable domain, filled in from reference TRBV11-2 and TRBJ2-5, reads EAGVAQSPRYKIIEKRQSVAFWCNPISGHATLYWYQQILGQGPKLLIQFQNNGVVDDSQLPKDRFSAERLKGVDSTLKIQPAKLEDSAVYLCASSLEWQGQETQYFGPGTRLLVL.

The V call is TRBV30, the J call TRBJ1-1, with D uncertain. The CDR3 consists of 12 residues. V dropped 0 bases and J dropped 9 bases, with 11 bases sitting between them. CDR1 and CDR2 (germline): GTSNPN, SVGIG (reference sequence). In DNA form, the CDR3 reads TGTGCCTGGAGTGTTGGTCGAGGTCAAGCTTTCTTT. This codes for CAWSVGRGQAFF.

The chain joins TRBV5-6 to TRBJ1-2; 7 bases align to TRBD1. Germline values: CDR1 SGHDT, CDR2 YYEEEE. The CDR3 loop spans 15 amino acids. J gave up 0 bases and V 3 bases, and 5 bases lay outside the gene matches. The CDR3, as DNA: TGTGCCAGCAGCTGGACCGGGACAGCTAACTATGGCTACACCTTC. As protein: CASSWTGTANYGYTF.

This clone was recorded once. The V call is TRBV9, the J call TRBJ2-7; 8 bases fit TRBD1. The CDR3 runs to 15 residues. Germline trimming cut 2 bases from V and 2 bases from J; bases unmatched to any gene: 6. The germline V gene has CDR1 SGDLS and CDR2 YYNGEE. In DNA, the CDR3 is TGTGCCAGCAGCGTTCAGGGGGCGCCGACCTACGAGCAGTACTTC. As protein: CASSVQGAPTYEQYF. Together with reference TRBV9 and TRBJ2-7, the CDR3 gives the full variable domain: DSGVTQTPKHLITATGQRVTLRCSPRSGDLSVYWYQQSLDQGLQFLIQYYNGEERAKGNILERFSAQQFPDLHSELNLSSLELGDSALYFCASSVQGAPTYEQYFGPGTRLTVT.

The chain employs TRBV21-1 and TRBJ1-2; the table's D gene call, TRBD1, was not cross checked with the DNA. TRBV21-1 is assigned pseudogene status. The CDR3 loop spans 17 amino acids. DNA for the CDR3: TGTGCCAGCAGCCAAATTCAGTCCTTCCTGACTAACTATGGCTACACCTTC. Residues: CASSQIQSFLTNYGYTF.

V and J are TRBV10-3 and TRBJ1-2; D might be TRBD1 (6 bases). The CDR3 has 13 residues. CDR1 and CDR2 (germline): ENHRY, SYGVKD. The V end was cut by 6 bases, the J end by 8 bases, with 16 bases between. CDR3 in amino acids: CAISDTGSHGYTF. The CDR3 DNA is TGTGCCATCAGCGATACAGGGTCCCACGGCTACACCTTC.

In this sample, this clone turned up once. Here the CDR3 DNA reads TGTGCCAGCAGGGCCATTCCGAACACTGAAGCTTTCTTT. Its translation: CASRAIPNTEAFF. The V and J genes are TRBV2 and TRBJ1-1; unclear D gene. Germline values: CDR1 SNHLY, CDR2 FYNNEI. V was trimmed by 6 bases and J by 1 base, leaving 9 bases between them. This CDR3 comprises 13 residues.